This paragraph reports one T cell receptor (beta chain). Genomic DNA templated the TCR beta VDJ and CDR3 profiling. Each CDR3 protein gets one entry after TCRdb re-called the reads with MiXCR. The sample includes roughly 290,000 distinct CDR3 sequences, 45% to 65% of them seen just once. Patients selected for sequencing had displayed CD8+CD57+ cell expansion by flow cytometry. This specimen comes from a study of CD8+CD57+ T cells in acquired aplastic anemia. Study details: Recorded DNA amounts for sorted CD4+ and CD8+ cells had an average of around 3.4 ug.

The CDR3 sequence is 13 residues long. The V gene's germline CDR1 is MNHEY and CDR2 SVGAGI. Trimming took off 8 bases at V and 3 bases at J, with 14 bases between the two ends. V is TRBV6-5 and J is TRBJ2-7, with TRBD1 as a possible D gene (6 bases). Sequencing input: sorted CD4+, CD8+, or CD8+CD57+ T cells (not recorded which) from PBMCs. This sequence was found in a human donor with aplastic anemia. Here the CDR3 reads CASSRQQGYEQYF. The CDR3 nucleotides read TGTGCCAGCTCACGACAACAGGGCTACGAGCAGTACTTC.